This TCR beta chain was captured by sequencing in a study of blood T cell repertoires in COVID-19. Overall study: COVID-19 samples, acute and convalescent, were from the United States, Italy and Spain. The cDNA or gDNA used as material had been derived from T cells, B-cell-depleted T cells, or PBMCs.

Per the original methods: Cell counts per sample came from amplifying reference gene primers. This table comes from immunoSEQ multiplex PCR, and its TCRdb copy is limited to in-frame clones, with some not included. V, J and clone size are taken as reported in that table, and D and trimming were inferred from the DNA itself. Of around 56,000 clones listed, over 70% were seen once; the top ten hold approximately 3%. Sequenced: peripheral blood. This receptor was obtained from a man aged 55 to 69 with acute or convalescent COVID-19.

CDR3 amino acids: CASSSQGQGQAGELFF. As DNA, the CDR3 is TGCGCCAGCAGCAGCCAGGGACAGGGTCAAGCCGGGGAGCTGTTTTTT. The gene calls are TRBV5-1 and TRBJ2-2; 9 bases line up with TRBD1. The CDR3 loop spans 16 amino acids. Germline V gives CDR1 SGHRS, CDR2 YFSETQ. Trimming at V came to 4 bases and at J to 6 bases, leaving 10 bases not matched to a gene.